One and the same sample provided the 20 T cell receptor beta chains below, sequenced in a study of cytomegalovirus exposure and HLA in healthy donors. The PCR had 60 Vbeta and 13 Jbeta primers. TCRdb's table, derived via immunoSEQ multiplex PCR, lists solely in-frame clones and lacks some. The sample contains about 200,000 clones, about four fifths of which appear only once. Sequencing was performed on PBMCs. The receptors here all came from a girl under 18 in good health and CMV-seropositive.

This clone occurred a few times. This chain connects TRBV5-1 to TRBJ1-2; tentatively, D is TRBD1 (5 bases). This CDR3 has 14 residues. V was cut by 1 base and J by 3 bases, with 10 bases left in between. Germline-derived CDR1 and CDR2 are SGHRS and YFSETQ. This CDR3 reads CASSLIRGDYGYTF. The CDR3 nucleotides read TGCGCCAGCAGCTTGATAAGGGGTGACTATGGCTACACCTTC.

The chain joins TRBV10-2 to TRBJ1-5; D perhaps matches TRBD1 (6 bases). Between the trimmed V and J ends, which lost 6 bases and 9 bases, there was a span of 15 bases. Looked up from germline, CDR1 is WSHSY and CDR2 is SAAADI. The CDR3 contains 13 residues. The CDR3 is CASSIQGLGPQHF. The CDR3, as DNA: TGCGCCAGCAGCATACAGGGCCTCGGGCCCCAGCATTTT.

This chain connects TRBV18 to TRBJ1-6; D is perhaps TRBD1 (6 bases). The CDR3 covers 16 residues. Germline CDR1 reads KGHSH; CDR2 reads LQKENI. V lost 0 bases and J lost 8, with 14 bases in between. For the CDR3, the DNA is TGTGCCAGCTCACCACCCCTTCACAGGGCGGATTCACCCCTCCACTTT. It yields the protein CASSPPLHRADSPLHF.

In its sample, this clone was seen once. The V gene is TRBV10-3, the J gene TRBJ1-1, with TRBD1 identical over 9 bases. Unmatched junction bases numbered 5, after V lost 11 bases and J lost 1 base. Germline-derived CDR1 and CDR2 are ENHRY and SYGVKD. The CDR3 is made up of 13 amino acids. CDR3 DNA sequence: TGTGCCTTTCGGACAGGGGAGAACACTGAAGCTTTCTTT. Translating gives CAFRTGENTEAFF.

This clone came up a few times. The chain recombines TRBV29-1 with TRBJ2-7; 7 bases agree with TRBD2. Germline V gives CDR1 SQVTM, CDR2 ANQGSEA. V was pared by 7 bases and J by 0 bases, with 9 bases of the junction left unmatched. The CDR3 runs 14 residues. The CDR3 sequence: CSAGGGRSSYEQYF. The DNA of the CDR3 is TGCAGCGCAGGCGGGGGACGGAGCTCCTACGAGCAGTACTTC.

This chain uses TRBV29-1 with TRBJ2-3; 10 bases agree with TRBD1. There are 12 residues in the CDR3. Germline V gene data show CDR1 as SQVTM and CDR2 as ANQGSEA. Trimming removed 8 bases from V and 3 bases from J; junction bases left unmatched: 2. CDR3: CSWDRGTDTQYF. As DNA, the CDR3 is TGCAGCTGGGACAGGGGAACAGATACGCAGTATTTT.

The J gene is TRBJ2-2, the V gene TRBV6-6; tentative D call: TRBD2 (6 bases). Germline CDR1 reads MNHNY; CDR2 reads SVGAGI (reference sequence). Deletions cut 2 bases from V and 3 bases from J, with 10 bases between. The CDR3 consists of 15 residues. The CDR3 sequence is CASSYPWGDTGELFF. The CDR3 coding sequence is TGTGCCAGCAGTTACCCGTGGGGGGACACCGGGGAGCTGTTTTTT.

The CDR3 sequence is CASSPYIGGGITDTQYF. CDR3 coding DNA: TGTGCCAGCAGCCCCTACATTGGGGGGGGGATCACAGATACGCAGTATTTT. This sequence joins TRBV11-2 and TRBJ2-3, with 7 bases fitting TRBD2. This CDR3 has 17 residues. Germline CDR1 SGHAT, CDR2 FQNNGV. V shed 5 bases, J shed 2 bases, and the junction held 13 bases outside the gene matches.

The chain couples TRBV11-2 to TRBJ1-6; 9 bases match TRBD1. Germline loops: CDR1 SGHAT, CDR2 FQNNGV. V trimming: 2 bases; J trimming: 11 bases; junction bases outside the gene matches: 10. The CDR3 has 16 amino acids. CDR3 DNA: TGTGCCAGCAGCTTAACGGGGGGACAGGGCGGGACACCCCTCCACTTT. Amino acid sequence: CASSLTGGQGGTPLHF.

This clone was seen only once. V is TRBV2 and J is TRBJ1-5, with TRBD1 matching over 8 bases. Germline assignment: CDR1 SNHLY and CDR2 FYNNEI. This CDR3 spans 15 amino acids. Trimming removed 6 bases from V and 2 bases from J; junction bases left unmatched: 6. The CDR3 reads CASRSTGEGNQPQHF. CDR3 bases: TGTGCCAGCAGATCGACAGGGGAGGGCAATCAGCCCCAGCATTTT.

The V gene is TRBV18, the J gene TRBJ2-4, with 7 bases identical to TRBD2. The CDR3 length is 16 residues. The V and J ends lost 4 bases and 3 bases, in that order; junction bases with no gene match: 9. The germline V gene has CDR1 KGHSH and CDR2 LQKENI. CDR3 nucleotides: TGTGCCAGCTCACTAAGGACTAGTAGTGACAAAAACATTCAGTACTTC. Encoded protein: CASSLRTSSDKNIQYF.

The genes are TRBV5-8 and TRBJ2-1; tentatively, D is TRBD1 (5 bases). With 7 bases removed from V and 7 bases from J, the gap between germline ends came to 24 bases. CDR3 length equals 16 residues. Germline-derived CDR1 and CDR2 are SGHTS and YDEGEE. CDR3 loop: CASYPLVGAAVNEQFF. In DNA, the CDR3 is TGTGCCAGCTACCCCTTGGTAGGGGCCGCGGTGAATGAGCAGTTCTTC.

The gene calls are TRBV14 and TRBJ2-7, with a possible D match to TRBD2 (6 bases). Germline V gene sequence: CDR1 SGHDN, CDR2 FVKESK. The CDR3 is 11 residues long. V dropped 8 bases and J dropped 3 bases, with 8 bases sitting between them. CDR3 in DNA: TGTGCCAGCGGAGGGAACTACGAGCAGTACTTC. Protein sequence: CASGGNYEQYF. Full variable domain (missing parts from reference TRBV14 and TRBJ2-7): EAGVTQFPSHSVIEKGQTVTLRCDPISGHDNLYWYRRVMGKEIKFLLHFVKESKQDESGMPNNRFLAERTGGTYSTLKVQPAELEDSGVYFCASGGNYEQYFGPGTRLTVT.

The chain carries TRBV6-1 and TRBJ1-2, with D hard to call. Germline V gene sequence: CDR1 MNHNS, CDR2 SASEGT. Between the trimmed V and J ends, which lost 1 base and 4 bases, there was a span of 13 bases. The CDR3 runs 15 residues. For the CDR3, the DNA is TGTGCCAGCAGTGAAGGGAGCCGGGTCGGCTATGGCTACACCTTC. It is translated as CASSEGSRVGYGYTF.

This chain links TRBV10-3 with TRBJ2-1; 14 positions match TRBD2. J lost 8 bases, V lost 2 bases, and 11 bases had no gene match. Per germline, CDR1 ENHRY and CDR2 SYGVKD. This CDR3 is built from 18 residues. CDR3 DNA: TGTGCCATCAGTGAGAGGCCGGGACTAGCGGGGGAGGGCGATGAGCAGTTCTTC. Amino acid sequence: CAISERPGLAGEGDEQFF.

A remark on this clone: The same CDR3 arises from other DNA sequences in this sample as well. This chain joins TRBV20-1 and TRBJ2-5; no clear D gene. The V end was cut by 3 bases, the J end by 2 bases, with 4 bases between. Looked up from germline, CDR1 is DFQATT and CDR2 is SNEGSKA (reference sequence). The CDR3 length is 11 residues. The CDR3 DNA reads TGCAGTGCTAGTGAGCAAGAGACCCAGTACTTC. It codes for CSASEQETQYF.

This clone was recorded a few times. The rearrangement joins TRBV6-1 to TRBJ2-7; 8 bases agree with TRBD1. CDR1 and CDR2 (germline): MNHNS, SASEGT. V trimming: 3 bases; J trimming: 2 bases; junction bases outside the gene matches: 12. There are 17 residues in the CDR3. CDR3 sequence: CASSEGTGEPATYEQYF. CDR3 nucleotides: TGTGCCAGCAGTGAGGGGACAGGAGAGCCAGCAACCTACGAGCAGTACTTC.

The chain recombines TRBV4-2 with TRBJ1-1, with D unresolved. Germline V gene sequence: CDR1 LGHNA, CDR2 YNFKEQ. The CDR3 extends over 14 amino acids. With 4 bases removed from V and 1 base from J, the gap between germline ends came to 10 bases. The CDR3 coding sequence is TGTGCCAGCAGCCCTTCCGTGGCGAACACTGAAGCTTTCTTT. It specifies CASSPSVANTEAFF.

This sequence joins TRBV7-2 and TRBJ1-1, with 8 bases lining up with TRBD1. The CDR3 consists of 16 residues. After removal of 6 bases from V and 6 bases from J, the junction contained 15 bases not matched to a gene. CDR1 is SGHTA, CDR2 FQGNSA, per germline. The CDR3: CASRLTGVHLFSEAFF. The DNA of the CDR3 is TGTGCCAGCAGATTGACAGGGGTCCATCTCTTCTCTGAAGCTTTCTTT.

The chain employs TRBV11-3 and TRBJ2-5, with 8 bases identical to TRBD2. Per the germline V gene, CDR1 is SGHNT and CDR2 is YENEEA. CDR3 length: 15 residues. Trimming took 4 bases from V and 2 from J; bases not matched to a gene: 6. In nucleotides, the CDR3 is TGTGCCAGCAGCTCCGGGGGGGCCTGGCAAGAGACCCAGTACTTC. This codes for CASSSGGAWQETQYF.